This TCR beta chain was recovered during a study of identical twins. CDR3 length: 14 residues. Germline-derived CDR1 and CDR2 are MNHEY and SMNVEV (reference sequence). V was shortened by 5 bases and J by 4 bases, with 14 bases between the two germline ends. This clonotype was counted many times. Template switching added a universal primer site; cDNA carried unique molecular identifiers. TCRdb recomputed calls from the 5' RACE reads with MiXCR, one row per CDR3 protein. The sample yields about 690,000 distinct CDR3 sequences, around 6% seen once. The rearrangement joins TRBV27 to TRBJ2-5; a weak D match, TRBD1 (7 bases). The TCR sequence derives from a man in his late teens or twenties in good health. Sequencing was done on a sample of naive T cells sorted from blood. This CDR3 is CASSDPGGGETQYF. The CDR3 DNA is TGTGCCAGCAGTGACCCAGGGGGAGGAGAGACCCAGTACTTC.